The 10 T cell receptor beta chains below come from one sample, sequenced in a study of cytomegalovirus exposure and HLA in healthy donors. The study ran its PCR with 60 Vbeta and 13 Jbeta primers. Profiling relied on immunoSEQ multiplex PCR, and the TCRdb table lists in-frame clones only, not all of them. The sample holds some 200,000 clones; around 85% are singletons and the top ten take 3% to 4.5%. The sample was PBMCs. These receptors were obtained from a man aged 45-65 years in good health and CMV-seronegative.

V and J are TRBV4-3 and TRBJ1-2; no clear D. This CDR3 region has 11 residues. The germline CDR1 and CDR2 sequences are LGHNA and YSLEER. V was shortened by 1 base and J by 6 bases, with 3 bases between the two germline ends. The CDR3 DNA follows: TGCGCCAGCAGCCAAGGGCATGGCTACACCTTC. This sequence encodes CASSQGHGYTF.

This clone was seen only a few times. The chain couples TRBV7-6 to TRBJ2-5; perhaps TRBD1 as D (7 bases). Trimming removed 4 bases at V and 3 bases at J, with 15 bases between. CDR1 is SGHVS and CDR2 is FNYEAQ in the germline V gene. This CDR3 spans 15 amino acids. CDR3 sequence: CASSSRGTEKETQYF. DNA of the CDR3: TGTGCCAGCAGCTCCCGCGGGACAGAAAAAGAGACCCAGTACTTC.

The CDR3 coding sequence is TGTGCCAGTAGTGTCTCCGGGACAGGGGTATACGAGCAGTACTTC. Encoded protein: CASSVSGTGVYEQYF. V gene TRBV19 combines with J gene TRBJ2-7, with 10 bases that match TRBD1. J was trimmed by 4 bases and V by 5 bases; bases with no gene match: 8. The CDR3 length is 15 residues. Germline CDR1 is LNHDA and CDR2 is SQIVND (reference sequence).

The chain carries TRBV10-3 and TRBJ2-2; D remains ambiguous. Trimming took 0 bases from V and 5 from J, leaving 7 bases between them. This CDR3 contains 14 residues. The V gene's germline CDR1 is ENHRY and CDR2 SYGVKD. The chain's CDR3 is CAISESMSTGELFF. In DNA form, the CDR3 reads TGTGCCATCAGTGAGTCAATGTCGACCGGGGAGCTGTTTTTT.

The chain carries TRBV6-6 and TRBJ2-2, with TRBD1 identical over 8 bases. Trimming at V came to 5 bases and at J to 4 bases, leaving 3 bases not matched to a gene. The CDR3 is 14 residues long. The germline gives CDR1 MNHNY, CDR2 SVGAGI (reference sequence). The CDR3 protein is CASSRTGLTGELFF. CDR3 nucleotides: TGTGCCAGCAGTAGGACAGGGCTCACCGGGGAGCTGTTTTTT.

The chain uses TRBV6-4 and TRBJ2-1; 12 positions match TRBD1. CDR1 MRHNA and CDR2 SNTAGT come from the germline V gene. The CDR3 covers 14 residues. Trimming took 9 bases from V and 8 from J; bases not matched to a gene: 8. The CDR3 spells CASAWGQGAYEQFF. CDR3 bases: TGTGCCAGTGCATGGGGACAGGGGGCCTATGAGCAGTTCTTC.

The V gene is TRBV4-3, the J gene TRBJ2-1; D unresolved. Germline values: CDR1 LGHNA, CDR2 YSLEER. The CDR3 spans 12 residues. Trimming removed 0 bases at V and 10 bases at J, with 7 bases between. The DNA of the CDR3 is TGCGCCAGCAGCCAAGATAGGCGGGAGCAGTTCTTC. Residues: CASSQDRREQFF.

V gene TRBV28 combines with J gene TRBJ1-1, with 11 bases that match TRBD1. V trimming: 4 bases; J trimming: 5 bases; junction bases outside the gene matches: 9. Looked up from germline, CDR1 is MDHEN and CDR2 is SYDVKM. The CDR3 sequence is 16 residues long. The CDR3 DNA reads TGTGCCAGCAGTTCCTCGGGACAGGGGGGAGGTACTGAAGCTTTCTTT. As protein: CASSSSGQGGGTEAFF.

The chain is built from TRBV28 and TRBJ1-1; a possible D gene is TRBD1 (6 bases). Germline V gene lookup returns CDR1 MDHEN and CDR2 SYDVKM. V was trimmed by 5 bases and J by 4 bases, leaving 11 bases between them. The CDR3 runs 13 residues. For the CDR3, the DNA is TGTGCCAGCAGTCGATACAGGGTCACTGAAGCTTTCTTT. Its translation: CASSRYRVTEAFF.

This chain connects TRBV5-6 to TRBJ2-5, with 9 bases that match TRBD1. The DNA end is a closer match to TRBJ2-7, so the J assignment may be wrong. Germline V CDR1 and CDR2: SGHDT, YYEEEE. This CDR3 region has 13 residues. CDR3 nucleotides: TGTGCCAGCAGCTCCTGGGACAGGGACGAGCAGTACTTC. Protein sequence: CASSSWDRDEQYF.